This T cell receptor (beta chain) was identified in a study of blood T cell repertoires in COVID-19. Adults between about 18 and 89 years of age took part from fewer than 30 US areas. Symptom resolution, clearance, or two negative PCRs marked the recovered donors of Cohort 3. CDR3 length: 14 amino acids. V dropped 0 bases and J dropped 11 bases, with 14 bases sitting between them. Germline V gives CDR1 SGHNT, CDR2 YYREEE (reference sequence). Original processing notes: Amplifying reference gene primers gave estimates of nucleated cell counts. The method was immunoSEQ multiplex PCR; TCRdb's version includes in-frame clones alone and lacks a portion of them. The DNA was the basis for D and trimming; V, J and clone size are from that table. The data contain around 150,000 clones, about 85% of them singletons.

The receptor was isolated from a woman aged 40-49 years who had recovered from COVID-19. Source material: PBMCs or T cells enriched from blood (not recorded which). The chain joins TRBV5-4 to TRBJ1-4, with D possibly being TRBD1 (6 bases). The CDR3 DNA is TGTGCCAGCAGCTTGGAAGGGGGGGGGAGGAAACTGTTTTTT. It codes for CASSLEGGGRKLFF. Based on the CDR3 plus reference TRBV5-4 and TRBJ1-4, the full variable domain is ETGVTQSPTHLIKTRGQQVTLRCSSQSGHNTVSWYQQALGQGPQFIFQYYREEENGRGNFPPRFSGLQFPNYSSELNVNALELDDSALYLCASSLEGGGRKLFFGSGTQLSVL.